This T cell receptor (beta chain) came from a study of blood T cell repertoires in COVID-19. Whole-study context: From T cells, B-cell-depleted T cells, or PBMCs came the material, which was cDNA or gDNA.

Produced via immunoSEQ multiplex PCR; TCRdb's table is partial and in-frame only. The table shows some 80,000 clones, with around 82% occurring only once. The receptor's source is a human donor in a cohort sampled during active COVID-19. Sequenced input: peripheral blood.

DNA for the CDR3: TGCAGCGGTGCCCAGGGACAGAAGAACACTGAAGCTTTCTTT. It yields the protein CSGAQGQKNTEAFF. This rearrangement joins TRBV29-1 to TRBJ1-1, with TRBD1 identical over 7 bases. The trim removed 7 bases at V and 1 base at J, leaving 9 bases unmatched. Germline V gene lookup returns CDR1 SQVTM and CDR2 ANQGSEA. This CDR3 is 14 amino acids long.